This T cell receptor beta chain stems from a study of shared clonotypes between healthy human individuals. Deep was the level at which the assay was run. Replicate PCRs for sorted subsets used roughly 200 ng DNA; this equaled tens of thousands of T cell genomes. In the study's own analysis: ImmunoSEQ gave junction-only sequences without quality scores, so filtering differed. Clones were read by immunoSEQ multiplex PCR, and TCRdb kept only the in-frame ones, dropping some. Clonal size and the V and J genes are those of that table, whereas D and trimming came from the DNA. The sample lists approximately 2.5 million clones; around 90% were seen once. From CD4+ cells came CD45RA+ naive and CD45RA-negative memory subsets. Germline V gene data show CDR1 as LNHDA and CDR2 as SQIVND (reference sequence). CDR3 length: 12 amino acids. Trimming cost V 2 bases and J 5 bases, with 3 bases left between them.

The sample taken for sequencing was naive CD4+ T cells sorted from blood. The subset is: CD45RA+ positively selected. This chain joins TRBV19 and TRBJ1-4; D unclear. This TCR was recovered from a man younger than 35 in good health. The CDR3 spells CASSILNEKLFF. In nucleotides, the CDR3 is TGTGCCAGTAGTATACTAAATGAAAAACTGTTTTTT.